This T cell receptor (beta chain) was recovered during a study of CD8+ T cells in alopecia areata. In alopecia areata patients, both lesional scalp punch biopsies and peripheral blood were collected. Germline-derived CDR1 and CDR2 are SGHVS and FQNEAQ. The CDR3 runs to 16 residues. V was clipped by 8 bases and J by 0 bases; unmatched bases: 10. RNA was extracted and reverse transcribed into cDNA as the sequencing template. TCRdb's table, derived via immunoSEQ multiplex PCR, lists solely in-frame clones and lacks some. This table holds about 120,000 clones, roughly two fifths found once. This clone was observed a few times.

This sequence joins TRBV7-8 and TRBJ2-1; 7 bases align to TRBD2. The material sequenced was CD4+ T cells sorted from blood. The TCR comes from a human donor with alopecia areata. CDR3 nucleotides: TGTGCCAGCGCGGGGCAGCGGGGAGCCTCCTACAATGAGCAGTTCTTC. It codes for CASAGQRGASYNEQFF.